These 22 T cell receptor beta chains came from one sample sequenced in a study of blood T cell repertoires in COVID-19 (dated by TCRdb to the early 2020s). To prepare the library, the immunoSEQ multiplex PCR assay was applied. TCRdb re-hosts the immuneACCESS table, in-frame sequences only. Its copies lack some clones; in the studies checked, an unresolved V gene accounts for under half of them, and the cause for the rest is not known. For this sample the table gives about 180,000 clones, of which over 75% were detected only once. The ten top clones hold 9% to 10% of the sample. Sequenced: PBMCs or T cells enriched from blood (not recorded which). These TCRs come from a woman between 18 and 30 years old who had recovered from COVID-19.

The genes are TRBV11-2 and TRBJ1-6, with 12 bases identical to TRBD1. J gave up 10 bases and V 10 bases, and 8 bases lay outside the gene matches. CDR1 SGHAT and CDR2 FQNNGV come from the germline V gene. The CDR3 is 14 residues long. CDR3 region: CATPGQGAKSPLHF. CDR3 in DNA: TGTGCCACCCCGGGACAGGGGGCAAAGTCACCCCTCCACTTT.

Only one count was recorded for this clone. This chain connects TRBV7-2 to TRBJ2-2; 8 nucleotides line up with TRBD2. This CDR3 is 16 amino acids long. Trimming removed 8 bases from V and 1 base from J; junction bases left unmatched: 9. The germline gives CDR1 SGHTA, CDR2 FQGNSA. As DNA, the CDR3 is TGTGCCAGCCCTCCGGGAGGGACGCTGAACACCGGGGAGCTGTTTTTT. The encoded protein is CASPPGGTLNTGELFF.

This clone has a single count. The J gene is TRBJ1-2, the V gene TRBV6-2 or TRBV6-3; the match to TRBD1 covers 11 bases. CDR1 and CDR2 from the germline V gene are MNHEY and SVGEGT. Losses at the gene ends were 2 bases for V and 6 bases for J; bases not matched to a gene: 8. The CDR3 length is 16 residues. This CDR3 is CASSYTPPDRGHGYTF. CDR3 nucleotide sequence: TGTGCCAGCAGTTACACCCCGCCGGACAGGGGGCATGGCTACACCTTC.

V gene TRBV28 combines with J gene TRBJ1-6; D possibly corresponds to TRBD1 (6 bases). The ends were cut back, 7 bases at V and 6 bases at J, with 19 bases in the middle. The CDR3 runs to 16 residues. Per the germline V gene, CDR1 is MDHEN and CDR2 is SYDVKM. The CDR3 coding sequence is TGTGCCAGCAACCGAGGGGGGGGCTCGGGTAATTCACCCCTCCACTTT. Residues: CASNRGGGSGNSPLHF.

CDR3 residues: CASRAQGASREQYF. CDR3 DNA sequence: TGTGCCAGCAGGGCCCAGGGGGCGTCCCGGGAGCAGTACTTC. The chain carries TRBV7-2 and TRBJ2-7; 8 bases align to TRBD1. Germline CDR1 reads SGHTA; CDR2 reads FQGNSA. The CDR3 spans 14 residues. J gave up 7 bases and V 6 bases, and 11 bases lay outside the gene matches. Full variable domain (rest looked up from reference TRBV7-2 and TRBJ2-7): GAGVSQSPSNKVTEKGKDVELRCDPISGHTALYWYRQSLGQGLEFLIYFQGNSAPDKSGLPSDRFSAERTGGSVSTLTIQRTQQEDSAVYLCASRAQGASREQYFGPGTRLTVT.

Here the CDR3 DNA reads TGTGCCAGCAGTTACTCGGGTAGCGGGGACAAAGAGACCCAGTACTTC. This codes for CASSYSGSGDKETQYF. V usage is TRBV6-5 and J usage is TRBJ2-5; 8 bases fit TRBD2. V shed 0 bases, J shed 3 bases, and the junction held 6 bases outside the gene matches. Germline V CDR1 and CDR2: MNHEY, SVGAGI. CDR3 length: 16 amino acids.

This chain links TRBV18 with TRBJ2-5, with TRBD2 identical over 10 bases. CDR3 length: 15 amino acids. The germline CDR1 and CDR2 sequences are KGHSH and LQKENI. Unmatched junction bases numbered 0, after V lost 2 bases and J lost 0 bases. As DNA, the CDR3 is TGTGCCAGCTCACCAACTAGCGGGGACCAAGAGACCCAGTACTTC. Translated: CASSPTSGDQETQYF.

This chain links TRBV7-2 with TRBJ1-1; tentatively, D is TRBD1 (6 bases). Trimming left V 4 bases short and J 3 bases short, with 12 bases between. This CDR3 contains 14 residues. The V gene's germline CDR1 is SGHTA and CDR2 FQGNSA. This chain's CDR3 is CASSYGSGDTEAFF. CDR3 DNA sequence: TGTGCCAGCAGCTACGGGTCAGGGGACACTGAAGCTTTCTTT.

This clone was recorded only once. DNA of the CDR3: TGTGCCAGCAGCTCATATAGGACTAGCTCCTACGAGCAGTACTTC. Protein product: CASSSYRTSSYEQYF. The V call is TRBV5-6, the J call TRBJ2-7, with 7 bases that match TRBD2. This CDR3 comprises 15 residues. After removal of 3 bases from V and 0 bases from J, the junction contained 6 bases not matched to a gene. Germline CDR1 and CDR2: SGHDT and YYEEEE.

The chain carries TRBV9 and TRBJ1-4, with D tentatively TRBD1 (5 bases). Trimming removed 4 bases from V and 6 bases from J, with 16 bases in between. The CDR3 is 15 residues long. Germline V CDR1 and CDR2: SGDLS, YYNGEE. This chain's CDR3 is CASSFAGSWDEKLFF. In DNA form, the CDR3 reads TGTGCCAGCAGCTTCGCAGGGTCTTGGGATGAAAAACTGTTTTTT.

The V gene is TRBV5-1, the J gene TRBJ1-6; D gene unclear. In germline, CDR1 is SGHRS, CDR2 YFSETQ. The CDR3 has 12 amino acids. Deletions cut 0 bases from V and 15 bases from J, with 10 bases between. CDR3 sequence (DNA): TGCGCCAGCAGCTTGGTGCTAGGATTCCTCCACTTT. It is translated as CASSLVLGFLHF.

CDR3 residues: CASRREALYTF. The CDR3 region has the DNA TGTGCCTCCCGACGGGAGGCCCTTTACACCTTC. The chain joins TRBV30 to TRBJ1-2; unclear D gene. Per germline, CDR1 GTSNPN and CDR2 SVGIG (reference sequence). The length of the CDR3 is 11 residues. With 7 bases removed from V and 11 bases from J, the gap between germline ends came to 17 bases.

This chain links TRBV6-2 or TRBV6-3 with TRBJ2-5, with 7 nucleotides matching TRBD1. The CDR3 is made up of 15 amino acids. With 0 bases clipped from V and 2 bases from J, the junction kept 3 bases outside the gene matches. Per germline, CDR1 MNHEY and CDR2 SVGEGT. The chain's CDR3 is CASSYSRDSQETQYF. As DNA, the CDR3 is TGTGCCAGCAGTTACTCTCGGGACAGTCAAGAGACCCAGTACTTC.

The chain links TRBV20-1 to TRBJ2-5; the match to TRBD2 covers 7 bases. The length of the CDR3 is 15 residues. Germline CDR1 DFQATT, CDR2 SNEGSKA (reference sequence). J was trimmed by 0 bases and V by 3 bases; bases with no gene match: 7. The CDR3 sequence is CSASAGGFYQETQYF. DNA of the CDR3: TGCAGTGCTAGTGCCGGGGGGTTCTACCAAGAGACCCAGTACTTC.

The chain couples TRBV6-5 to TRBJ2-3; 15 bases align to TRBD2. Germline CDR1 and CDR2: MNHEY and SVGAGI. With V trimmed by 4 bases and J by 4 bases, 3 bases remained unmatched. The CDR3 sequence is 16 residues long. The CDR3 bases are TGTGCCAGCAGTTGGGGACTAGCGGGAGGATCAGATACGCAGTATTTT. It yields the protein CASSWGLAGGSDTQYF.

The CDR3 loop is CATRGSYEQYF. CDR3 bases: TGTGCCACCCGGGGGAGCTACGAGCAGTACTTC. The chain carries TRBV10-3 and TRBJ2-7; D perhaps matches TRBD2 (6 bases). The CDR3 runs to 11 residues. Germline V gives CDR1 ENHRY, CDR2 SYGVKD. Trimming took 10 bases from V and 3 from J, leaving 10 bases between them.

The chain joins TRBV5-1 to TRBJ2-3; tentative D call: TRBD1 (5 bases). The germline CDR1 and CDR2 sequences are SGHRS and YFSETQ. The V gene lost 2 bases and the J gene lost 2 bases, with 9 bases spanning the gap. This CDR3 region has 14 residues. The CDR3 DNA sequence: TGCGCCAGCAGCTTTGGACAAGCCACAGATACGCAGTATTTT. Translation: CASSFGQATDTQYF. The entire variable domain, with the rest obtained from reference TRBV5-1 and TRBJ2-3, is as follows: KAGVTQTPRYLIKTRGQQVTLSCSPISGHRSVSWYQQTPGQGLQFLFEYFSETQRNKGNFPGRFSGRQFSNSRSEMNVSTLELGDSALYLCASSFGQATDTQYFGPGTRLTVL.

The V call is TRBV6-5, the J call TRBJ1-1; TRBD1 might be the D (6 bases). V lost 6 bases and J lost 12, with 17 bases in between. The CDR3 sequence is 12 residues long. The germline CDR1 and CDR2 sequences are MNHEY and SVGAGI. CDR3 sequence (DNA): TGTGCCAGCAGATCTACAGGGATAGGAACTTTCTTT. It yields the protein CASRSTGIGTFF.

The chain joins TRBV6-2 or TRBV6-3 to TRBJ2-5; 9 bases are a match to TRBD2. This CDR3 has 20 residues. Germline-derived CDR1 and CDR2 are MNHEY and SVGEGT. The ends lost 2 bases at V and 1 base at J; junction bases unmatched: 17. CDR3 region: CASSYPRRGGAEEGQETQYF. The CDR3 region has the DNA TGTGCCAGCAGTTACCCAAGGCGGGGGGGCGCGGAAGAAGGCCAAGAGACCCAGTACTTC.

This chain links TRBV10-3 with TRBJ1-2; 9 bases map to TRBD1. With 8 bases clipped from V and 6 bases from J, the junction kept 10 bases outside the gene matches. This CDR3 spans 14 amino acids. Germline V CDR1 and CDR2: ENHRY, SYGVKD. The CDR3 region has the DNA TGTGCCATCCGCATCGGGGACAGGGACAATGGCTACACCTTC. Protein: CAIRIGDRDNGYTF.

The gene calls are TRBV2 and TRBJ2-7, with D maybe TRBD2 (6 bases). Germline lookup yields CDR1 SNHLY and CDR2 FYNNEI. The V gene lost 3 bases and the J gene lost 3 bases, with 15 bases spanning the gap. The CDR3 contains 15 residues. In DNA form, the CDR3 reads TGTGCCAGCAGTGAGCCGGGACTCAGGAGCTACGAGCAGTACTTC. It is translated as CASSEPGLRSYEQYF.

The chain links TRBV9 to TRBJ2-2; 7 bases align to TRBD2. V shed 4 bases and J 4 bases; nucleotides not matched to a gene: 7. This CDR3 region has 15 residues. The germline V gene has CDR1 SGDLS and CDR2 YYNGEE. The CDR3 DNA reads TGTGCCAGCAGCCCCGGACTAGTCCCCACCGGGGAGCTGTTTTTT. Translating it yields CASSPGLVPTGELFF.